This T cell receptor (beta chain) was documented in a study of cytomegalovirus exposure and HLA in healthy donors. The study's findings and limits: Earlier findings revealed that most TCR beta V segments proved productive either about 87% or about 30% of the time.

Comments on this clone: Its antigen remains unknown.

PCR was performed using 60 Vbeta and 13 Jbeta primers. Here immunoSEQ multiplex PCR was the method, and the copy in TCRdb shows in-frame clones only, minus some. The top ten clones hold over 1.3% of a sample with under 150,000 clones, over 70% of them seen once. Germline V CDR1 and CDR2: SGHRS, YFSETQ. Germline trimming cut 2 bases from V and 0 bases from J; bases unmatched to any gene: 4. This CDR3 region has 16 residues. Sequenced material: PBMCs. The TCR was taken from a woman aged 40 to 55 in good health and CMV-seronegative. The V gene is TRBV5-1, the J gene TRBJ1-1, with 10 bases that match TRBD1. This CDR3 is CASSFSTGGLNTEAFF. DNA for the CDR3: TGCGCCAGCAGCTTTTCGACAGGGGGCCTGAACACTGAAGCTTTCTTT.